This T cell receptor beta chain is drawn from a study of blood T cell repertoires in COVID-19. Original data processing: Researchers report that nucleated cell counts were estimated from reference gene primer amplification. TCRdb's table, derived via immunoSEQ multiplex PCR, lists solely in-frame clones and lacks some. Clone size and V and J calls were adopted from that table, with D and trimming inferred from the DNA. The sample shows 190,000 or so clones, 82% of them seen only once. Living in roughly 25 US areas, the participants were between about 18 and 100 years of age. V lost 4 bases and J lost 3, with 9 bases in between. From germline, CDR1 is SQVTM and CDR2 ANQGSEA. This CDR3 is 12 amino acids long.

The chain joins TRBV29-1 to TRBJ1-1; no firm D call. The source of this sequence is a man aged 40-55 years who had recovered from COVID-19. The sequenced material came from PBMCs or T cells enriched from blood (not recorded which). The CDR3 nucleotides are TGCAGCGTTGCATTGGCAGACACTGAAGCTTTCTTT. As protein: CSVALADTEAFF.